Sequencing of this TCR beta chain was carried out in a study of blood T cells in healthy people across ages (dated by TCRdb to the mid-2010s). A note on the overall study: In model experiments, roughly one uniquely barcoded TCR beta cDNA molecule per two T cells was captured by template switching. The study measured age-related changes in TCR beta repertoire diversity using deep sequencing normalized with unique cDNA molecular identifiers. The donors were split into four age groups: young (average 16 years), middle-aged (roughly 40), aged (more than 55) and long-lived (roughly 77). To avoid experimental bias, donors of different ages were spread randomly across the sequencing lanes. The study analyzed two additional independent replicas of 1 million unique cDNA reads from the same blood draw for two donors, one aged 18 to 29 and one aged 80 or older.

CDR1 and CDR2 are drawn from the germline V gene (reference sequence): DFQATT, SNEGSKA. The V and J ends are trimmed by 4 bases and 0 bases, leaving 19 bases between them. From the cysteine through the phenylalanine, the CDR3 covers 17 amino acids. The entry retains the CDR3 DNA only, 51 bases that are in frame from base 1. Results and caveats for the whole study, not just this receptor: Compared with the aged group, more naive CD4+ T cells, fewer expanded clones and increased TCR diversity were shown by the long-lived group, suggesting age selection. Conclusive comparison of naive and antigen-experienced compartments was prevented by the profiling of bulk unsorted PBMCs. Observed TCR beta diversity per million T cells fell roughly linearly with age, and a significant reduction was already apparent by age about 38. Total diversity estimates from one million sequenced T cells were considered lower bounds and underestimates. Because donor CMV infection status was unknown, age-related changes in expanded clonotypes were potentially confounded. The percentage of naive T cells measured by flow cytometry correlated strongly with observed TCR beta diversity.

Donors were around 37 systemically healthy Caucasian individuals from Russia aged roughly 6 to 90 years. Roughly 10 milliliters of peripheral blood were drawn from each donor into EDTA-treated Vacutainer tubes. Ficoll-Paque density-gradient centrifugation was used to isolate PBMCs, with at least 7 million obtained per sample. Total RNA was extracted from PBMCs with Trizol reagent, with at least 5 micrograms obtained per sample. The percentages of naive CD45RAhigh/CD27high T cells were determined by flow cytometry on a PBMC aliquot from every donor. Library prep was done by 5' RACE. The sequencing machine was an Illumina HiSeq 2500. A second PCR of about 7 to 12 cycles was run with a J-beta primer mix and a sample-barcoded 5' primer. Each TCR beta cDNA molecule received a unique molecular identifier from a template-switch 5' adaptor carrying 12 random nucleotides. At least 3 million CDR3-containing paired-end reads were obtained from each sample. The Mint cDNA synthesis kit, primed by a TRBC-specific oligonucleotide, was used to synthesize first-strand cDNA from all RNA. All cDNA was treated with uracil-DNA glycosylase and then went through a first 18-cycle PCR with the universal primers M1SS and BC2_uni_R. The authors processed their data as follows. For normalization, 1 million high-quality reads were randomly selected from each sample, with every read carrying a distinct molecular identifier. Reads sharing molecular identifiers were discarded rather than binned into consensus sequences. MiTCR, run with a Q25 quality threshold and the strictest error-elimination algorithm, handled CDR3 identification, clonotype clustering and error correction. A nonparametric unseen species model with Euler transformation was used to estimate a lower bound on total TCR beta diversity. In TCRdb, the public reads were trimmed at Q25 with fastp and aligned with MiXCR, with productive beta chains retained. Every entry covers one CDR3 protein and lists the most common genes and DNA from its rows. The V and J calls here are based on TCRdb, not the publication. This sample holds about 970,000 distinct CDR3 sequences; roughly half were observed only once. 20% to 25% of the sample is taken by the ten largest.

Concerning this clonotype: Its target antigen remains unknown. One base away there is no much larger clone; base qualities are not given.

This chain joins TRBV20-1 to TRBJ1-5; TRBD1 might be the D gene, on 5 matching bases. What was sequenced was blood. This clonotype was sampled from a woman in her fifties or sixties in good health. The nucleotide sequence is given as TGCAGTGCTACTGACGTGACAGCGCCTTATAGCAATCAGCCCCAGCATTTT. Its translation is CSATDVTAPYSNQPQHF.